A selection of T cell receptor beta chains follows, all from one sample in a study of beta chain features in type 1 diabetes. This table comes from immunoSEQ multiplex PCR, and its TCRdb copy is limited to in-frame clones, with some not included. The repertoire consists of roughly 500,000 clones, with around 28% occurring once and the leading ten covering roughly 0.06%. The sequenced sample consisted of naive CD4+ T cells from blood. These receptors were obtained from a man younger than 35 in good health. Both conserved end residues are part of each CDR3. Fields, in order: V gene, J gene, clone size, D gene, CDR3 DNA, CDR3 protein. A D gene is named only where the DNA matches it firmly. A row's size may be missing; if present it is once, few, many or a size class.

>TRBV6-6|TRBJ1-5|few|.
TGTGCCAGCACTAAAAGGGGGGAGGGCAATCAGCCCCAGCATTTT
CASTKRGEGNQPQHF
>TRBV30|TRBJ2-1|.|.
TGTGCCTGGAGTGCAGACCGTGAGCAGTTCTTC
CAWSADREQFF
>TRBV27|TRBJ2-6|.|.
TGTGCCACCAGAGAAACTGGGGCCAACGTCCTGACTTTC
CATRETGANVLTF
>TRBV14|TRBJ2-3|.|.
TGTGCCAGCAGCCAAGAGTTAGGCGGACGCACAGATACGCAGTATTTT
CASSQELGGRTDTQYF
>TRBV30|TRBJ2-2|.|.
TGTGCCTGGAGTGTACTAGACACCGGGGAGCTGTTTTTT
CAWSVLDTGELFF
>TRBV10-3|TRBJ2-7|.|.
TGTGCCATCAAAAGCGGGCCACTCTCCTACGAGCAGTACTTC
CAIKSGPLSYEQYF
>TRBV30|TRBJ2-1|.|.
TGTGCCTGGAGTCGAGGACGTTACAATGAGCAGTTCTTC
CAWSRGRYNEQFF
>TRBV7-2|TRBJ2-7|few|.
TGTTCCAGCAGCTTAGTGTCGACCAGCTCCTACGAGCAGTACTTC
CSSSLVSTSSYEQYF
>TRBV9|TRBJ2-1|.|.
TGTGCCAGCAGCGCTTCGACTAGCTCCTACAATGAGCAGTTCTTC
CASSASTSSYNEQFF
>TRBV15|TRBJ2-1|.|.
TGTGCCACCAGCAGAGGCTCAGTCAGGGATGAGCAGTTCTTC
CATSRGSVRDEQFF
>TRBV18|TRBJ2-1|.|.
TGTGCCAGCTCACCACCGTTCGGGAACAATGAGCAGTTCTTC
CASSPPFGNNEQFF
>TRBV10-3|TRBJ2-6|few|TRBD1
TGTGCCATCAGCCCGGACAGGGGGCGGGCTGGGGCCAACGTCCTGACTTTC
CAISPDRGRAGANVLTF
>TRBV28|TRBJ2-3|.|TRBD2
TGTGCCAGCAGACGGCCTGCGGGAGGTGGAGATACGCAGTATTTT
CASRRPAGGGDTQYF
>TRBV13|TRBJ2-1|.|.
TGTGCCAGCAGCTTAGTGGGGGTGCTCAATGAGCAGTTCTTC
CASSLVGVLNEQFF
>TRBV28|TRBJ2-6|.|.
TGTGCCAGCAGTCCCATCGGGCGGGCCTCTGGGGCCAACGTCCTGACTTTC
CASSPIGRASGANVLTF
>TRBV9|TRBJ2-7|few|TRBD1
TGTGCCAGCAGCGTAGCCAGGGGGAGAGGGGCCGAGCAGTACTTC
CASSVARGRGAEQYF
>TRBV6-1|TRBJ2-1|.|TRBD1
TGTGCCAGCAGTGAGTGGGACAGGAGCAATGAGCAGTTCTTC
CASSEWDRSNEQFF
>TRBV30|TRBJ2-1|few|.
TGTGCCTGGAGTGTACGAAGCGGTCAGTTCTTC
CAWSVRSGQFF
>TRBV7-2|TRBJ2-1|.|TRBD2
TGTGCCAGCAGCCCTAGCGAGACTAGCGGGAGGGCAAAGGGTGAGCAGTTCTTC
CASSPSETSGRAKGEQFF
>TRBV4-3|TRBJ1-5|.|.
TGCGCCAGCAGCCAGGACGGCAATCAGCCCCAGCATTTT
CASSQDGNQPQHF
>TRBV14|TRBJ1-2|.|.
TGTGCCAGCAGCGCAGACGTTAACTATGGCTACACCTTC
CASSADVNYGYTF
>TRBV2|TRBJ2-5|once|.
TGTGCCAGCAGTGAAGGGGGCTACCCGCCCCAAGAGACCCAGTACTTC
CASSEGGYPPQETQYF
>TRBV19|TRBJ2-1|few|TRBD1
TGTGCCAGTAGTATAACAGGGGCTCTCTACAATGAGCAGTTCTTC
CASSITGALYNEQFF
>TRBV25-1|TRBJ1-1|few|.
TGTGCCAGCAGAGAGGACTCGAGGGCTTTCTTT
CASREDSRAFF
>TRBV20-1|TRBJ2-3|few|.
TGCAGTGCTAGGCGTGATACGCAGTATTTT
CSARRDTQYF
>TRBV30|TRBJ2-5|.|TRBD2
TGTGCCTGGAGTGGCCGGGGGGTGGTGCAAGAGACCCAGTACTTC
CAWSGRGVVQETQYF
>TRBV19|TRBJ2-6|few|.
TGTGCCAGTGTTCAGGGCCCTGGGGCCAACGTCCTGACTTTC
CASVQGPGANVLTF
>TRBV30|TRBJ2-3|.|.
TGTGCCTGGGGTCCCTTGGGAGATACGCAGTATTTT
CAWGPLGDTQYF
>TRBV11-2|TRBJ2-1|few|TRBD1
TGTGCCAGCAGCTTCCGAGCGACAGGGAGCTCCTACAATGAGCAGTTCTTC
CASSFRATGSSYNEQFF
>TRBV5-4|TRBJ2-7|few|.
TGTGCCAGCAGCTATGTTCTAGGCTACGAGCAGTACTTC
CASSYVLGYEQYF
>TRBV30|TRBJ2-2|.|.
TGTGCCTGGGGACAGCTGGGGGAGCTGTTTTTT
CAWGQLGELFF
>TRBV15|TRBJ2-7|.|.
TGTGCCACCAGCAATGGGGAATCCTACGAGCAGTACTTC
CATSNGESYEQYF
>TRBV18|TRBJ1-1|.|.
TGTGCCAGCTCACCAGAGAGGGGCACTGAAGCTTTCTTT
CASSPERGTEAFF
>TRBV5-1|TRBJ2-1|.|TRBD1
TGCGCCAGCAGCTCCGGACAGGGCACCCGCTCCTACAATGAGCAGTTCTTC
CASSSGQGTRSYNEQFF
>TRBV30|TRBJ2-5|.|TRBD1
TGTGCCTGGAGTAGGGGAACGGGACAGGGGGAGACCCAGTACTTC
CAWSRGTGQGETQYF
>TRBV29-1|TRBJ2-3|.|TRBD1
TGCAGCGTTTCTGGACAGGGGGACACAGATACGCAGTATTTT
CSVSGQGDTDTQYF
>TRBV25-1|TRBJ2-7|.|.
TGTGCCAGCTGTTACTACGAGCAGTACTTC
CASCYYEQYF
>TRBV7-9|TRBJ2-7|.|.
TGTGCCAGCAGCTTAGAACTGGGCTCCGAGCAGTACTTC
CASSLELGSEQYF
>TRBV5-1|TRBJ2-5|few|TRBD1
TGCGCCAGCAGCGTCGGACAGGGGGCAACTGCGGAGACCCAGTACTTC
CASSVGQGATAETQYF
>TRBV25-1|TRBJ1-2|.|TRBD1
TGTGCCAGCAGACCCGGGACAGGGGGCGGGAGGGGCTACACCTTC
CASRPGTGGGRGYTF
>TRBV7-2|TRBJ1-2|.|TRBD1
TGTGCCAGCAGCTTAGTCGAGTGGACAGGGGAAGGCTACACCTTC
CASSLVEWTGEGYTF
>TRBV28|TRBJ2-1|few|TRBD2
TGTGCCAGCAGTACGGGAGGTTACAATGAGCAGTTCTTC
CASSTGGYNEQFF